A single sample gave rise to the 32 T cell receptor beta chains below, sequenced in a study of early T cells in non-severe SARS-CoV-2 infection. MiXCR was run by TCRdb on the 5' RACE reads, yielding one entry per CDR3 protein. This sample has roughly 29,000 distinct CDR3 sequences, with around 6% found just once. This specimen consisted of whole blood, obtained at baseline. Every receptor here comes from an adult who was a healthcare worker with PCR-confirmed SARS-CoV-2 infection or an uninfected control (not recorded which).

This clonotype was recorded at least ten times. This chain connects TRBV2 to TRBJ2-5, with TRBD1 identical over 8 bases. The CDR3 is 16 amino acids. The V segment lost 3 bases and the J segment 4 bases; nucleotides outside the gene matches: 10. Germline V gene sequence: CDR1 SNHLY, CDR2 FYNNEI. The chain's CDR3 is CASSDMRAGGRETQYF. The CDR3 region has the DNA TGTGCCAGCAGTGATATGCGAGCAGGGGGCCGAGAGACCCAGTACTTC.

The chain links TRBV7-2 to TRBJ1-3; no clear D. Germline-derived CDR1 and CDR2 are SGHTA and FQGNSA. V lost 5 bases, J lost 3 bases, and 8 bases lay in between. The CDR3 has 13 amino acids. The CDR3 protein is CASSRYSGNTIYF. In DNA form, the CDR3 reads TGTGCCAGCAGCCGTTATAGTGGAAACACCATATATTTT. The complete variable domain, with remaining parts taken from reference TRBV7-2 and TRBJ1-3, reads GAGVSQSPSNKVTEKGKDVELRCDPISGHTALYWYRQSLGQGLEFLIYFQGNSAPDKSGLPSDRFSAERTGGSVSTLTIQRTQQEDSAVYLCASSRYSGNTIYFGEGSWLTVV.

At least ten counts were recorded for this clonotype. CDR3 DNA sequence: TGTGCCAGCAGCCAGGGACTAAGCGAAAAACTGTTTTTT. This codes for CASSQGLSEKLFF. V is TRBV12-3 or TRBV12-4 and J is TRBJ1-4; TRBD1 is a possible D gene (5 bases). Trimming took 6 bases from V and 8 from J, leaving 13 bases between them. The CDR3 spans 13 residues.

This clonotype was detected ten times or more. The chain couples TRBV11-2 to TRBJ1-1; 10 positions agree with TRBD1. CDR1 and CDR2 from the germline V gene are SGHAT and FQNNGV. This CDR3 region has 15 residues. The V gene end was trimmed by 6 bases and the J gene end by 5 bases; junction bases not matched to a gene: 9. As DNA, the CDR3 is TGTGCCAGCAGTACCGGGACAGGGGTTTGGACTGAAGCTTTCTTT. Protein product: CASSTGTGVWTEAFF.

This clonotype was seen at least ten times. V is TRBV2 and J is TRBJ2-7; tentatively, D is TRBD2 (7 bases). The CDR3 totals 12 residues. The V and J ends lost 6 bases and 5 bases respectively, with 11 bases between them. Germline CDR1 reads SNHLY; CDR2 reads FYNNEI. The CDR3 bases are TGTGCCAGCAGGGGAGGGACAAACGAGCAGTACTTC. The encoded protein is CASRGGTNEQYF.

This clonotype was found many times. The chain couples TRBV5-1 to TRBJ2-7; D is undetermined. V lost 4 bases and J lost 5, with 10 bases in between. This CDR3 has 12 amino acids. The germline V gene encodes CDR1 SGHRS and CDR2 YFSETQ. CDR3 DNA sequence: TGCGCCAGCAGCCCCGAGAGTCACGAGCAGTACTTC. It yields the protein CASSPESHEQYF.

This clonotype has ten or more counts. The CDR3 DNA reads as TGTGCCAGCAGCTTCGGGACAGGGGGTACTATGAACACTGAAGCTTTCTTT. It codes for CASSFGTGGTMNTEAFF. The rearrangement links TRBV5-6 to TRBJ1-1; 11 bases fit TRBD1. After removal of 2 bases from V and 0 bases from J, the junction contained 6 bases not matched to a gene. The V gene's germline CDR1 is SGHDT and CDR2 YYEEEE. The CDR3 totals 17 residues.

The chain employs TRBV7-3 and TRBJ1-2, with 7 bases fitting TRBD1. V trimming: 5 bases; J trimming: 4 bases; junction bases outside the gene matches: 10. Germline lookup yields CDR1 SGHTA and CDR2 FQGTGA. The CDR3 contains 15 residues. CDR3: CASSLGTEARYGYTF. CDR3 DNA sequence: TGTGCCAGCAGCCTAGGGACAGAGGCCCGCTATGGCTACACCTTC. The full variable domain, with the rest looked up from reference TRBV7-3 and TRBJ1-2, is GAGVSQTPSNKVTEKGKYVELRCDPISGHTALYWYRQSLGQGPEFLIYFQGTGAADDSGLPNDRFFAVRPEGSVSTLKIQRTERGDSAVYLCASSLGTEARYGYTFGSGTRLTVV.

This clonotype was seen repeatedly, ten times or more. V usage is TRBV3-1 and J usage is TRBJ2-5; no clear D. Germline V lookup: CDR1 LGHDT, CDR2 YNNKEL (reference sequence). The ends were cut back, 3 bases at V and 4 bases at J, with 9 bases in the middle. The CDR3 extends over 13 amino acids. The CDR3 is CASSHVDAETQYF. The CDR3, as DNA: TGTGCCAGCAGCCACGTGGACGCAGAGACCCAGTACTTC.

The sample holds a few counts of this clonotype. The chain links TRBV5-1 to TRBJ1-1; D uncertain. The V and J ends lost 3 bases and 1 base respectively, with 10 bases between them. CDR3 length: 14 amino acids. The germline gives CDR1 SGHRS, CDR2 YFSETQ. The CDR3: CASSSRTANTEAFF. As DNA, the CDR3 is TGCGCCAGCAGCTCTAGGACGGCGAACACTGAAGCTTTCTTT.

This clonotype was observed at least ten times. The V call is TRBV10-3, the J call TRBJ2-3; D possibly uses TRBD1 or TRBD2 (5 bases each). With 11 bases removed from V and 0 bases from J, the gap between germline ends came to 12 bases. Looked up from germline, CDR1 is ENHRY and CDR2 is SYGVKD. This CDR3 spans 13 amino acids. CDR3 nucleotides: TGTGCCTACAAGAGGGACAGCACAGATACGCAGTATTTT. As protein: CAYKRDSTDTQYF.

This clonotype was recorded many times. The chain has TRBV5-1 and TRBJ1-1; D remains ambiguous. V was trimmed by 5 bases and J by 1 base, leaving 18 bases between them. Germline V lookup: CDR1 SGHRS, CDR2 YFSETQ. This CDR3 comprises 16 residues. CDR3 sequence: CASSSGTTEWNTEAFF. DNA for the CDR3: TGCGCCAGCAGTTCGGGCACAACCGAATGGAACACTGAAGCTTTCTTT. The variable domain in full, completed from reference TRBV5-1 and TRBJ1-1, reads KAGVTQTPRYLIKTRGQQVTLSCSPISGHRSVSWYQQTPGQGLQFLFEYFSETQRNKGNFPGRFSGRQFSNSRSEMNVSTLELGDSALYLCASSSGTTEWNTEAFFGQGTRLTVV.

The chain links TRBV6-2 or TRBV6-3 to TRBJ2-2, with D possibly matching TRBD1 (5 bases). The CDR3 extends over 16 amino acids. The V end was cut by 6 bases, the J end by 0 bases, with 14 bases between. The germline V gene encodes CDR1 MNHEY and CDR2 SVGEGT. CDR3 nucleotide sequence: TGTGCCAGCAGACCGTGGGGCAGAACGAACACCGGGGAGCTGTTTTTT. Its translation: CASRPWGRTNTGELFF.

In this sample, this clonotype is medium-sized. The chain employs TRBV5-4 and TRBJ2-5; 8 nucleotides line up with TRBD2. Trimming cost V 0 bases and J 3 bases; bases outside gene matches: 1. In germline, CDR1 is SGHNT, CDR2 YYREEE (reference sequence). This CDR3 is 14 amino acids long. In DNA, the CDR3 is TGTGCCAGCAGCTTGGAGCGGGGGAAAGAGACCCAGTACTTC. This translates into CASSLERGKETQYF.

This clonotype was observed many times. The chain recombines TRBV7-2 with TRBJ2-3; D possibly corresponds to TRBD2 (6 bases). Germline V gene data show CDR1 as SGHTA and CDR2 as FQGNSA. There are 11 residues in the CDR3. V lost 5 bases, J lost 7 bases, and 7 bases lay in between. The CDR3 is CASSRGYTQYF. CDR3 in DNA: TGTGCCAGCAGCCGGGGGTATACGCAGTATTTT.

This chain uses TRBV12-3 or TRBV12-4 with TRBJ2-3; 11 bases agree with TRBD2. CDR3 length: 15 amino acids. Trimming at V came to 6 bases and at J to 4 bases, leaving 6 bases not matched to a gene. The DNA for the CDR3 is TGTGCCAGCAGCCCAACACTAGCGGGAGCAGATACGCAGTATTTT. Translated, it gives CASSPTLAGADTQYF.

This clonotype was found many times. CDR3 DNA: TGTGCCAGTAGTACGGGGGGTTTCCGGACCGGGGAGCTGTTTTTT. Its translation: CASSTGGFRTGELFF. The rearrangement links TRBV19 to TRBJ2-2; 7 bases fit TRBD2. V lost 4 bases to trimming and J lost 5 bases; unmatched junction nucleotides: 7. This CDR3 is built from 15 residues. CDR1 LNHDA and CDR2 SQIVND come from the germline V gene (reference sequence).

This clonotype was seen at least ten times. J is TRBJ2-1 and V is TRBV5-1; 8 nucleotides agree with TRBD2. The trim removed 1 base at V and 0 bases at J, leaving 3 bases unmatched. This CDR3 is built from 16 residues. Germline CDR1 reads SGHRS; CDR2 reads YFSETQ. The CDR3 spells CASSLSGGVSYNEQFF. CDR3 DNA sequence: TGCGCCAGCAGCTTGTCGGGAGGGGTCTCCTACAATGAGCAGTTCTTC.

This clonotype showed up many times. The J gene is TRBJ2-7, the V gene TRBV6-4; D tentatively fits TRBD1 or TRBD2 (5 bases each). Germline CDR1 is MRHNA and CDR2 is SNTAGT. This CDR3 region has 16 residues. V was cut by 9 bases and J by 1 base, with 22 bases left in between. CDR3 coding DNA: TGTGCCAGATGTCCGGGACCAACTAACCTTTCCTACGAGCAGTACTTC. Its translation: CARCPGPTNLSYEQYF.

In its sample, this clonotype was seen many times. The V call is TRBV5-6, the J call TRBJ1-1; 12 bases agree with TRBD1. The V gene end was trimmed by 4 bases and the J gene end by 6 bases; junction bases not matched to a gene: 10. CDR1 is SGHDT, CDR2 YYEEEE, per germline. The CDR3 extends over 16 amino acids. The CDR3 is CASSLGTGGAIPEAFF. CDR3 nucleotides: TGTGCCAGCAGCCTAGGGACAGGGGGCGCGATCCCTGAAGCTTTCTTT.

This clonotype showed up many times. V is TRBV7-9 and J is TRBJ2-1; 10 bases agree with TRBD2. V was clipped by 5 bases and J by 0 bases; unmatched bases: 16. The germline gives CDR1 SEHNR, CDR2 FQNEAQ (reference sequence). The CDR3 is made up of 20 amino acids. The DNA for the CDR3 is TGTGCCAGCAGCCCCCAAGGACTAGCGGCGCTTCGGAGCTCCTACAATGAGCAGTTCTTC. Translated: CASSPQGLAALRSSYNEQFF.

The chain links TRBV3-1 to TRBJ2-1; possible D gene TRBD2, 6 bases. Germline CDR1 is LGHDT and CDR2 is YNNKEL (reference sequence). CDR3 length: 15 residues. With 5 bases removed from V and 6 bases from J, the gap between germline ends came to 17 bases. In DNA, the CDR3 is TGTGCCAGCAGCTCCTGGGGGAGGCGAAGCAATGAGCAGTTCTTC. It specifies CASSSWGRRSNEQFF.

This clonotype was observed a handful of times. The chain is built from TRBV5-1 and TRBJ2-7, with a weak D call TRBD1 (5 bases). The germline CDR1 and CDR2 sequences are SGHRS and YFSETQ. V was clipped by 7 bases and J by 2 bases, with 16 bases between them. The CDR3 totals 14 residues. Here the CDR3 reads CASGEQGLPYEQYF. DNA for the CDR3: TGCGCCAGCGGAGAGCAGGGATTGCCCTACGAGCAGTACTTC.

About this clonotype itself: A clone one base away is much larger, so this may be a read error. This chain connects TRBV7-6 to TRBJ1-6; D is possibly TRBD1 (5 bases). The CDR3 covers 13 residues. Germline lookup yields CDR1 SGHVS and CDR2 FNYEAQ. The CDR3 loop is CASGLSGEGPLHF. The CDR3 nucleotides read TGTGCCAGCGGCTTATCGGGGGAAGGACCCCTCCACTTT.

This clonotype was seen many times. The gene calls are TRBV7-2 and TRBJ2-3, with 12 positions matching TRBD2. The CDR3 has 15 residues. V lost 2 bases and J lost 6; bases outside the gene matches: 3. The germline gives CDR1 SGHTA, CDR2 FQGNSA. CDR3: CASSLLAGGPDTQYF. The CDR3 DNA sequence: TGTGCCAGCAGCTTACTAGCGGGAGGGCCGGATACGCAGTATTTT.

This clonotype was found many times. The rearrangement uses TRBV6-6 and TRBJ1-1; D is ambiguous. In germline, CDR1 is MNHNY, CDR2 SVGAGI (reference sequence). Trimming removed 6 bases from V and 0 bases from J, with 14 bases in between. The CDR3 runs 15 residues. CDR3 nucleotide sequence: TGTGCCAGCAGACCTTGGACGGGGATGAACACTGAAGCTTTCTTT. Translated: CASRPWTGMNTEAFF.

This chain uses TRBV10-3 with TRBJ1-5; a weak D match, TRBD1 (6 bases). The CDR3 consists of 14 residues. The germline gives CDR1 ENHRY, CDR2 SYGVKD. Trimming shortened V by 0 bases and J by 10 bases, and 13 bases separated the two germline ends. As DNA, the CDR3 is TGTGCCATCAGTGAGTCACAGGGTGAGCAACCCCAGCATTTT. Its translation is CAISESQGEQPQHF.

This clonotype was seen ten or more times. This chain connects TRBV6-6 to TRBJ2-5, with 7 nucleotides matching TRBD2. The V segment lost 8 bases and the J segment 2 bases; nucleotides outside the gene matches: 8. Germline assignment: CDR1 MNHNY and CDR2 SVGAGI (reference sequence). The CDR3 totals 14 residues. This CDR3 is CASASGSGQETQYF. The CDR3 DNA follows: TGTGCCAGCGCGTCCGGTAGCGGGCAAGAGACCCAGTACTTC.

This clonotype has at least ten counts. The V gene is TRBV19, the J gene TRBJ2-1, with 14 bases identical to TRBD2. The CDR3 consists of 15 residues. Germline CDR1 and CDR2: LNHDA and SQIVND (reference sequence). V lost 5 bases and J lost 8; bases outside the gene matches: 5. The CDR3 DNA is TGTGCCAGTAGTCCGACTAGCGGGGGGGGATATGAGCAGTTCTTC. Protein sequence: CASSPTSGGGYEQFF.

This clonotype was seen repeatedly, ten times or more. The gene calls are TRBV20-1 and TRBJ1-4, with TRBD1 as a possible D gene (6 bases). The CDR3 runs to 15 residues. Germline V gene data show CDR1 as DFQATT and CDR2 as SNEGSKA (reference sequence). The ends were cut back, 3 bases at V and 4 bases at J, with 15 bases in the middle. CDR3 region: CSARGRQANNEKLFF. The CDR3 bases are TGCAGTGCTAGGGGGAGACAGGCGAATAATGAAAAACTGTTTTTT.

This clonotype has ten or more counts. The CDR3 DNA reads TGTGCCAGCAGTGCGAGCCCGGGATCAGGGGGGAATTCACCCCTCCACTTT. Translating it yields CASSASPGSGGNSPLHF. V and J are TRBV12-3 or TRBV12-4 and TRBJ1-6, with 7 bases aligning to TRBD1. The CDR3 totals 17 residues. Trimming removed 5 bases from V and 7 bases from J; junction bases left unmatched: 14.

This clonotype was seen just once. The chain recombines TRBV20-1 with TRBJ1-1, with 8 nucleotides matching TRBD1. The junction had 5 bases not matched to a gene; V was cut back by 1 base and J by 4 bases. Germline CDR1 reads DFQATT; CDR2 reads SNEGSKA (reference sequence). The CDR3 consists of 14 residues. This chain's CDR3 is CSARAGTGGTEAFF. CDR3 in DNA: TGCAGTGCTAGAGCTGGGACAGGAGGCACTGAAGCTTTCTTT.